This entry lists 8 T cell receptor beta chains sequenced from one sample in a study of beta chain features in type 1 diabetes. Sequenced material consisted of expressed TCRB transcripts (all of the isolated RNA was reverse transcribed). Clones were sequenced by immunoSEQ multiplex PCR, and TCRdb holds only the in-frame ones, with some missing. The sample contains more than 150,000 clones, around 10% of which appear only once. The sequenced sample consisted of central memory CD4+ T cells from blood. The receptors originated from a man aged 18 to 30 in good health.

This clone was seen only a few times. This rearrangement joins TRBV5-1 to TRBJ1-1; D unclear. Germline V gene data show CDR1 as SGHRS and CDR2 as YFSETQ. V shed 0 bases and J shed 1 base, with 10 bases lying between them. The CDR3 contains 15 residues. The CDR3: CASSLEEVGNTEAFF. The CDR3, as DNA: TGCGCCAGCAGCTTGGAGGAGGTTGGGAACACTGAAGCTTTCTTT.

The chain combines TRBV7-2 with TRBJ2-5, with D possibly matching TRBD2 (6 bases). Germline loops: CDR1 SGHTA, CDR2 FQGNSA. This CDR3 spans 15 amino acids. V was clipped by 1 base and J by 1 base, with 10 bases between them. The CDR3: CASSLGSRGQETQYF. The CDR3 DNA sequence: TGTGCCAGCAGCTTAGGCTCGCGGGGCCAAGAGACCCAGTACTTC. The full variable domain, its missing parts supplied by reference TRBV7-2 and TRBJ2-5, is GAGVSQSPSNKVTEKGKDVELRCDPISGHTALYWYRQSLGQGLEFLIYFQGNSAPDKSGLPSDRFSAERTGGSVSTLTIQRTQQEDSAVYLCASSLGSRGQETQYFGPGTRLLVL.

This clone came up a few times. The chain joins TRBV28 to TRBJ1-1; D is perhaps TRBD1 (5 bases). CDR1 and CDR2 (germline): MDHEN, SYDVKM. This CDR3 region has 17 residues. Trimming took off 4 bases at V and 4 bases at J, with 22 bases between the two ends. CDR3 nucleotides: TGTGCCAGCAGTTCCCAAGGGGCCTCCCATGGGTCCACTGAAGCTTTCTTT. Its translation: CASSSQGASHGSTEAFF.

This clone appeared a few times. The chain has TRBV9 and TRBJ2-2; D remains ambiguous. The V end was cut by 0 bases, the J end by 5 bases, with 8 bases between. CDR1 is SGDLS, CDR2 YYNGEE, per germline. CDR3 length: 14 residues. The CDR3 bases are TGTGCCAGCAGCGTAGAGGCAGCGACCGGGGAGCTGTTTTTT. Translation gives CASSVEAATGELFF.

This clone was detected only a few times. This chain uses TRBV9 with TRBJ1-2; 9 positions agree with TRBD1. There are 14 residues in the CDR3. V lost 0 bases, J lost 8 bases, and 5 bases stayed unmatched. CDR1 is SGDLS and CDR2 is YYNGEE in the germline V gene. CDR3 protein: CASSVVRDRDGYTF. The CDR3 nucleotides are TGTGCCAGCAGCGTAGTGAGGGACAGGGACGGCTACACCTTC.

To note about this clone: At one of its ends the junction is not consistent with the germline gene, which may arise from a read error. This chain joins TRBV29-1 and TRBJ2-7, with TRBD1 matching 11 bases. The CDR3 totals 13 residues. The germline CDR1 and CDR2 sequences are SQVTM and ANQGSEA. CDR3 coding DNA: TGCAGCGTAGAAACGCGGACAGGGGGCCCAATAAACTTC. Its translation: CSVETRTGGPINF.

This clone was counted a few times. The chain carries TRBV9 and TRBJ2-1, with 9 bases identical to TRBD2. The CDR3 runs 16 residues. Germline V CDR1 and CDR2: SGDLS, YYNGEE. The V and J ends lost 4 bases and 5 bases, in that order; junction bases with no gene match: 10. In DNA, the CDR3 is TGTGCCAGCAGCCCCCGGGGGCGGGGGGGTAACAATGAGCAGTTCTTC. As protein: CASSPRGRGGNNEQFF.

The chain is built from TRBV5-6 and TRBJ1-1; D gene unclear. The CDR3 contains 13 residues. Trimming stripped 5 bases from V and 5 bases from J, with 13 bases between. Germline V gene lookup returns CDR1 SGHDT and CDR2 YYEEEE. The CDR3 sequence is CASSMGSGTEAFF. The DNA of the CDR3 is TGTGCCAGCAGTATGGGATCTGGGACTGAAGCTTTCTTT.